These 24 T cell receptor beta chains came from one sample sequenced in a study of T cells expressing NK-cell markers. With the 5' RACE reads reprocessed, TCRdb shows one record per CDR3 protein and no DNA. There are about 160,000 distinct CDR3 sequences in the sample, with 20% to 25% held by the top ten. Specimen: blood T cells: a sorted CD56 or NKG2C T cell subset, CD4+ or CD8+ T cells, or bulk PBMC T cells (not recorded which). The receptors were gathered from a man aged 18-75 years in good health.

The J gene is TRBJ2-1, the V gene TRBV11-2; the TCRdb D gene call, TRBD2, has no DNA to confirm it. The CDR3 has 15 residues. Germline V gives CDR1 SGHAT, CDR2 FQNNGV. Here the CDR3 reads CASTSGPGLAGEQFF.

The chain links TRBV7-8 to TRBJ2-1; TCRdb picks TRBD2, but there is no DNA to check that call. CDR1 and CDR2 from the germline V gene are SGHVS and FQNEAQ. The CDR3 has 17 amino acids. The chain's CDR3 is CASSGTSGGASYNEQFF.

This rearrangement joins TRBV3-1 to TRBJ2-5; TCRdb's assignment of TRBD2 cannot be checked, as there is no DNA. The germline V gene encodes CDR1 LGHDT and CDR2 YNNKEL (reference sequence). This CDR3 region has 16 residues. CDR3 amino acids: CASSHFLAGGEETQYF.

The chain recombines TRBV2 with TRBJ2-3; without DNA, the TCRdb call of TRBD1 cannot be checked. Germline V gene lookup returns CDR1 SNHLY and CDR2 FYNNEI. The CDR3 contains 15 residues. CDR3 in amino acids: CASSEAQGAEDTQYF.

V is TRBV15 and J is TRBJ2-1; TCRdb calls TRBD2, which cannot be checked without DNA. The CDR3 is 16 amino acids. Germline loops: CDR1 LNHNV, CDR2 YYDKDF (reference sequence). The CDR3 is CATSPRGGSSYNEQFF.

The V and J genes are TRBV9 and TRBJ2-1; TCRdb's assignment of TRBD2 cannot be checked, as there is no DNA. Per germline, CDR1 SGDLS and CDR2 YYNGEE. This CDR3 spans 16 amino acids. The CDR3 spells CASSVEGSGSYNEQFF.

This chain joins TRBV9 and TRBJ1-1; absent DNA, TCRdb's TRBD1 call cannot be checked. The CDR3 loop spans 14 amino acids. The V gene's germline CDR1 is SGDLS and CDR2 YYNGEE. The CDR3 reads CASSVDGQGVVSFF.

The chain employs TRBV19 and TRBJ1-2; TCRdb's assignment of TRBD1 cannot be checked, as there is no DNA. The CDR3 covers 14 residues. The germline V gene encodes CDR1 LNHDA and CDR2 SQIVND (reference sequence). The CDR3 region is CASSVGASNYGYTF.

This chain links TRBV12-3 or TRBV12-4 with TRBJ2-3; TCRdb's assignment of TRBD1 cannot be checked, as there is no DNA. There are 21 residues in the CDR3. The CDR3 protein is CASSSKSWGGQGALRTDTQYF.

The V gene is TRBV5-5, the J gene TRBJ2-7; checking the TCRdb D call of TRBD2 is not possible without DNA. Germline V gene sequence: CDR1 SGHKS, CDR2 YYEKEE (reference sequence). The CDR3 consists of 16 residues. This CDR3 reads CASSFYRTSGGYEQYF.

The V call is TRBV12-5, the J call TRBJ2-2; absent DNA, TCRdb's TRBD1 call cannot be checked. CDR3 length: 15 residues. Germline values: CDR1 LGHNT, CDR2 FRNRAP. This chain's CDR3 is CASGLVRQGHGELFF.

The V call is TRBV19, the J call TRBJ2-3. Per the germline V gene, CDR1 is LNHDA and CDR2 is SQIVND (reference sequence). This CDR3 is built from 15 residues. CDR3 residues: CASTSLGRSTDTQYF.

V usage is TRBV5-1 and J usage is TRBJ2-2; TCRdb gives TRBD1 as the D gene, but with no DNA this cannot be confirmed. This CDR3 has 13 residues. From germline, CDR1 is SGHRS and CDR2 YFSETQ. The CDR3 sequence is CATHLGGTGELFF.

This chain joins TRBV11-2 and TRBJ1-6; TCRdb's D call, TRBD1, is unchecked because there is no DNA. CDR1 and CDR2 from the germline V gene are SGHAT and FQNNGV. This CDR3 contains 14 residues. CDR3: CASSLGGQITPLHF.

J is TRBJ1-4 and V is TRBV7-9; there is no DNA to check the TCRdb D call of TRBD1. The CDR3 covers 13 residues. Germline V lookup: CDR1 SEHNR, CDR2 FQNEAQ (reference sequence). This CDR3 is CASSLVREEKLFF. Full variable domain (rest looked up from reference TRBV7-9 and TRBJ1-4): DTGVSQNPRHKITKRGQNVTFRCDPISEHNRLYWYRQTLGQGPEFLTYFQNEAQLEKSRLLSDRFSAERPKGSFSTLEIQRTEQGDSAMYLCASSLVREEKLFFGSGTQLSVL.

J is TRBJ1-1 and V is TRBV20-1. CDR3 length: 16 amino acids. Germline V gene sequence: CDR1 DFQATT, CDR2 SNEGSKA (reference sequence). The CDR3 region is CSANQLAPRGNTEAFF.

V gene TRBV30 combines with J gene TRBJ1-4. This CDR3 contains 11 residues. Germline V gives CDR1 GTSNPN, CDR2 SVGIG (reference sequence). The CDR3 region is CAWSVGQKLFF.

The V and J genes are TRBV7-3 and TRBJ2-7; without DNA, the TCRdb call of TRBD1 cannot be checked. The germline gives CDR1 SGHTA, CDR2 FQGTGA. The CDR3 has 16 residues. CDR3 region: CASSCFRDRATYEQYF. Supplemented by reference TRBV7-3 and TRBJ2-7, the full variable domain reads GAGVSQTPSNKVTEKGKYVELRCDPISGHTALYWYRQSLGQGPEFLIYFQGTGAADDSGLPNDRFFAVRPEGSVSTLKIQRTERGDSAVYLCASSCFRDRATYEQYFGPGTRLTVT.

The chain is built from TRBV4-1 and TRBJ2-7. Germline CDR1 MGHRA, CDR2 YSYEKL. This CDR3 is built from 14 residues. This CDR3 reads CASSQRWGNYEQYF.

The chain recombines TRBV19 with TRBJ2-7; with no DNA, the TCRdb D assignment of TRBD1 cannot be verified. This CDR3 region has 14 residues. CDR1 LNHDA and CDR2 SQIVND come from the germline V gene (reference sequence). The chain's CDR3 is CASSPRDSDPEQYF.

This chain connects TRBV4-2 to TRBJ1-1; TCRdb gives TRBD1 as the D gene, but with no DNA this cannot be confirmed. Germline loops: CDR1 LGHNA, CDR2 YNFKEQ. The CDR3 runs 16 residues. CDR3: CASSQLRQGPNTEAFF.

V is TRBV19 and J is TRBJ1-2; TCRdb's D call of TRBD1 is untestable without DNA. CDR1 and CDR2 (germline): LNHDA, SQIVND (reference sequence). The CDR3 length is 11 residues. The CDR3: CAAGGDRYYTF.

CDR3 residues: CASSLNIGNTNEKLFF. The V gene is TRBV12-3 or TRBV12-4, the J gene TRBJ1-4. The CDR3 covers 16 residues.

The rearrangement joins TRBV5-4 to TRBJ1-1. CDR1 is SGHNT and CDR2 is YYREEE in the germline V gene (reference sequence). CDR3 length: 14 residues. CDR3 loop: CASSWSEGFTEAFF.